These T cell receptor beta chains were read from a single sample in a study of beta chain features in type 1 diabetes. Clones were sequenced by immunoSEQ multiplex PCR, and TCRdb holds only the in-frame ones, with some missing. The table has roughly 240,000 clones, approximately 24% seen once; the top ten hold over 0.01%. The sample taken for sequencing was naive CD4+ T cells from blood. The receptor set was obtained from a woman in her thirties with type 1 diabetes. The CDR3 runs from the conserved cysteine through the conserved F or W. Fields, in order: clone size, D gene, V gene, J gene, CDR3 protein, CDR3 DNA. D genes are given only for firm matches. Clone size, where shown, is once, few, many, or a class for clones that have expanded.

size: -
D: TRBD2
V: TRBV9
J: TRBJ2-7
CDR3: CASSVGTSGRSSYEQYF
DNA: TGTGCCAGCAGCGTAGGAACTAGCGGGAGATCATCCTACGAGCAGTACTTC

size: -
D: -
V: TRBV5-4
J: TRBJ2-7
CDR3: CASSLGGGYEQYF
DNA: TGTGCCAGCAGCTTGGGAGGGGGCTACGAGCAGTACTTC

size: -
D: -
V: TRBV30
J: TRBJ1-3
CDR3: CAWRNTGIPFSGNTIYF
DNA: TGTGCCTGGAGGAACACAGGGATTCCCTTCTCTGGAAACACCATATATTTT

size: -
D: -
V: TRBV9
J: TRBJ2-2
CDR3: CASSAAPGLNTGELFF
DNA: TGTGCCAGCAGCGCCGCACCGGGACTTAACACCGGGGAGCTGTTTTTT

size: -
D: TRBD2
V: TRBV29-1
J: TRBJ2-3
CDR3: CSVASGSTDTQYF
DNA: TGCAGCGTTGCTAGCGGGAGCACAGATACGCAGTATTTT

size: few
D: TRBD1
V: TRBV5-4
J: TRBJ2-7
CDR3: CASSGGTGNEQYF
DNA: TGTGCCAGCAGCGGGGGGACAGGGAACGAGCAGTACTTC

size: -
D: TRBD2
V: TRBV5-1
J: TRBJ2-7
CDR3: CASSFGTSKDNEQYF
DNA: TGCGCCAGCAGCTTTGGGACTAGCAAGGACAACGAGCAGTACTTC

size: -
D: TRBD2
V: TRBV7-9
J: TRBJ2-3
CDR3: CASSTTSGTTDTQYF
DNA: TGTGCCAGCAGCACCACTAGCGGGACCACAGATACGCAGTATTTT

size: -
D: -
V: TRBV18
J: TRBJ1-1
CDR3: CASSPADRNTEAFF
DNA: TGTGCCAGCTCACCAGCCGACAGAAACACTGAAGCTTTCTTT

size: -
D: TRBD1
V: TRBV5-6
J: TRBJ1-4
CDR3: CASSWSPGQATNEKLFF
DNA: TGTGCCAGCAGCTGGTCCCCGGGACAGGCTACTAATGAAAAACTGTTTTTT

size: few
D: TRBD2
V: TRBV6-5
J: TRBJ2-7
CDR3: CASAREVDYEQYF
DNA: TGTGCCAGCGCCCGGGAGGTGGACTACGAGCAGTACTTC

size: few
D: -
V: TRBV4-1
J: TRBJ1-5
CDR3: CASSQGYRGNQPQHF
DNA: TGCGCCAGCAGCCAAGGGTACAGGGGCAATCAGCCCCAGCATTTT

size: few
D: -
V: TRBV30
J: TRBJ2-3
CDR3: CAWSQGRNTDTQYF
DNA: TGTGCCTGGAGTCAGGGGCGGAACACAGATACGCAGTATTTT

size: -
D: -
V: TRBV29-1
J: TRBJ2-7
CDR3: CSVLAGYSYEQYF
DNA: TGCAGCGTTCTCGCGGGGTACTCCTACGAGCAGTACTTC

size: -
D: TRBD1
V: TRBV4-2
J: TRBJ1-1
CDR3: CASSQRTGTNTEAFF
DNA: TGTGCCAGCAGCCAAAGGACAGGGACGAACACTGAAGCTTTCTTT

size: -
D: -
V: TRBV4-1
J: TRBJ1-5
CDR3: CASSPPGSNQPQHF
DNA: TGCGCCAGCAGCCCGCCGGGGAGCAATCAGCCCCAGCATTTT

size: few
D: -
V: TRBV4-1
J: TRBJ1-1
CDR3: CASSQVSAPFTEAFF
DNA: TGCGCCAGCAGCCAAGTTAGCGCCCCCTTCACTGAAGCTTTCTTT

size: few
D: -
V: TRBV28
J: TRBJ2-3
CDR3: CASSTGTDTQYF
DNA: TGTGCCAGCAGTACGGGCACAGATACGCAGTATTTT

size: -
D: TRBD2
V: TRBV14
J: TRBJ2-5
CDR3: CASSQGRVETQYF
DNA: TGTGCCAGCAGCCAGGGGAGGGTCGAGACCCAGTACTTC

size: -
D: -
V: TRBV12-5
J: TRBJ1-2
CDR3: CASGTGYGYTF
DNA: TGTGCTAGTGGGACAGGCTATGGCTACACCTTC

size: -
D: TRBD1
V: TRBV19
J: TRBJ2-1
CDR3: CASRIRTGGSNEQFF
DNA: TGTGCCAGTAGAATTCGGACAGGGGGCAGCAATGAGCAGTTCTTC

size: few
D: TRBD1
V: TRBV9
J: TRBJ1-2
CDR3: CASSETGPSYGYTF
DNA: TGTGCCAGCAGCGAGACAGGGCCTTCCTATGGCTACACCTTC

size: few
D: TRBD1
V: TRBV4-1
J: TRBJ1-5
CDR3: CASSRGQGPRQPQHF
DNA: TGCGCCAGCAGCCGGGGACAGGGGCCGCGTCAGCCCCAGCATTTT

size: -
D: -
V: TRBV30
J: TRBJ1-1
CDR3: CAWSSTVNTEAFF
DNA: TGTGCCTGGAGTTCTACAGTGAACACTGAAGCTTTCTTT

size: -
D: TRBD2
V: TRBV25-1
J: TRBJ2-1
CDR3: CASSELPGGSSYNEQFF
DNA: TGTGCCAGCAGTGAATTACCGGGAGGCAGCTCCTACAATGAGCAGTTCTTC

size: -
D: TRBD1
V: TRBV29-1
J: TRBJ2-1
CDR3: CSVDKIQGLNEQFF
DNA: TGCAGCGTAGACAAAATACAGGGGCTCAATGAGCAGTTCTTC

size: few
D: TRBD1
V: TRBV9
J: TRBJ1-5
CDR3: CASSEGQLNQPQHF
DNA: TGTGCCAGCAGCGAGGGACAGCTCAATCAGCCCCAGCATTTT

size: once
D: TRBD2
V: TRBV9
J: TRBJ2-1
CDR3: CASSAVGLALEQFF
DNA: TGTGCCAGCAGCGCAGTCGGACTAGCGCTTGAGCAGTTCTTC

size: -
D: -
V: TRBV5-4
J: TRBJ2-7
CDR3: CASSFVHSTYEQYF
DNA: TGTGCCAGCAGCTTCGTCCACAGCACCTACGAGCAGTACTTC

size: -
D: -
V: TRBV5-1
J: TRBJ2-5
CDR3: CASSLYISDTQETQYF
DNA: TGCGCCAGCAGCTTGTATATCTCGGACACGCAAGAGACCCAGTACTTC

size: few
D: -
V: TRBV5-4
J: TRBJ2-1
CDR3: CASTYGQRNSYNEQFF
DNA: TGTGCCAGCACCTATGGTCAGCGAAACTCCTACAATGAGCAGTTCTTC

size: few
D: -
V: TRBV9
J: TRBJ2-7
CDR3: CASSQRGGEQYF
DNA: TGTGCCAGCAGCCAAAGAGGCGGGGAGCAGTACTTC

size: few
D: -
V: TRBV7-9
J: TRBJ2-5
CDR3: CASSLALRGQETQYF
DNA: TGTGCCAGCAGCTTAGCGCTTAGGGGGCAAGAGACCCAGTACTTC

size: -
D: TRBD1
V: TRBV5-1
J: TRBJ1-2
CDR3: CASSDLAGGDGYTF
DNA: TGCGCCAGCAGCGACCTCGCAGGGGGCGATGGCTACACCTTC

size: -
D: TRBD1
V: TRBV27
J: TRBJ2-1
CDR3: CASSLFSGQPYNEQFF
DNA: TGTGCCAGCAGTTTATTTTCGGGACAGCCCTACAATGAGCAGTTCTTC

size: few
D: TRBD2
V: TRBV30
J: TRBJ2-1
CDR3: CAWSPWGLAGKNEQFF
DNA: TGTGCCTGGAGTCCTTGGGGACTAGCGGGGAAGAATGAGCAGTTCTTC

size: -
D: -
V: TRBV6-1
J: TRBJ2-1
CDR3: CASSPYNEQFF
DNA: TGTGCCAGCAGTCCGTACAATGAGCAGTTCTTC

size: -
D: TRBD2
V: TRBV9
J: TRBJ2-6
CDR3: CASSGNLLGLAGAGVGANVLTF
DNA: TGTGCCAGCAGCGGGAACCTCTTGGGACTAGCGGGGGCAGGTGTTGGGGCCAACGTCCTGACTTTC

size: -
D: -
V: TRBV5-4
J: TRBJ1-2
CDR3: CASSPGQGAGYGYTF
DNA: TGTGCCAGCAGCCCTGGCCAGGGAGCGGGCTATGGCTACACCTTC

size: -
D: TRBD1
V: TRBV19
J: TRBJ1-1
CDR3: CASSTRTGGIEGTEAFF
DNA: TGTGCCAGTAGTACCAGGACAGGGGGCATAGAGGGCACTGAAGCTTTCTTT

size: -
D: TRBD1
V: TRBV2
J: TRBJ1-2
CDR3: CASSETGVYGYTF
DNA: TGTGCCAGCAGTGAGACAGGGGTGTATGGCTACACCTTC

size: -
D: -
V: TRBV2
J: TRBJ2-7
CDR3: CASSVGAGAYEQYF
DNA: TGTGCCAGCAGTGTCGGGGCAGGGGCGTACGAGCAGTACTTC

size: few
D: -
V: TRBV12-5
J: TRBJ2-5
CDR3: CASGFGGIRGGETQYF
DNA: TGTGCTAGTGGTTTCGGCGGGATCCGTGGCGGAGAGACCCAGTACTTC

size: few
D: -
V: TRBV29-1
J: TRBJ1-1
CDR3: CSVATRNTKAFF
DNA: TGCAGCGTTGCCACAAGGAACACTAAAGCTTTCTTT

size: few
D: TRBD2
V: TRBV28
J: TRBJ2-3
CDR3: CASNGGSFVDTQYF
DNA: TGTGCCAGCAATGGCGGGAGTTTCGTTGATACGCAGTATTTT

size: few
D: -
V: TRBV6-5
J: TRBJ1-5
CDR3: CASRTGGSNQPQHF
DNA: TGTGCCAGCAGAACAGGTGGGAGCAATCAGCCCCAGCATTTT

size: few
D: TRBD2
V: TRBV9
J: TRBJ2-7
CDR3: CASSVTSGGYEQYF
DNA: TGTGCCAGCAGCGTAACTAGCGGGGGCTACGAGCAGTACTTC

size: few
D: -
V: TRBV28
J: TRBJ2-1
CDR3: CASSLAVTGQFF
DNA: TGTGCCAGCAGTTTGGCCGTCACGGGGCAGTTCTTC

size: few
D: -
V: TRBV29-1
J: TRBJ1-2
CDR3: CSVEAKNYGYTF
DNA: TGCAGCGTTGAAGCCAAAAACTATGGCTACACCTTC

size: few
D: -
V: TRBV11-3
J: TRBJ2-3
CDR3: CASSTHREDTQYF
DNA: TGTGCCAGCAGCACTCACAGGGAAGATACGCAGTATTTT

size: -
D: -
V: TRBV6-1
J: TRBJ1-2
CDR3: CASSETASYGYTF
DNA: TGTGCCAGCAGTGAGACAGCATCCTATGGCTACACCTTC

size: few
D: TRBD1
V: TRBV9
J: TRBJ2-2
CDR3: CASSVETGGNTGELFF
DNA: TGTGCCAGCAGCGTAGAGACAGGGGGCAACACCGGGGAGCTGTTTTTT

size: -
D: -
V: TRBV4-1
J: TRBJ2-4
CDR3: CASSEPLAKNIQYF
DNA: TGCGCCAGCAGCGAGCCTTTAGCCAAAAACATTCAGTACTTC